This T cell receptor beta chain was retrieved from a study of T cell responses to AZD1222 COVID-19 vaccine (dated by TCRdb to the early 2020s). Looking at the study overall: Because spike-specific TCR depth and breadth did not differ between the two schedules, AZD1222 recipients who got a second dose at roughly 4 weeks were pooled with those who got a second dose at roughly 12 weeks. A total of about 240 trial participants underwent TCR sequencing, of whom around 200 received two doses of AZD1222 and around 26 received two doses of the MenACWY control vaccine. Trial participants were enrolled into age subgroups of 18-55, 56-69 and 70-plus years, which contained 148, 28 and 57 TCR-sequenced participants, respectively.

A word on this clone: Its antigen remains undetermined. No much larger clone exists at a distance of one base, and base qualities are not known.

The CDR3, cysteine through phenylalanine, is 13 amino acids long. This entry keeps only the CDR3 DNA: 39 bases, framed from base 1. V sheds 1 base and J sheds 1 base, leaving 5 bases between their ends. CDR1 is given as SGHTS and CDR2 as YDEGEE, both from the germline V gene. The CDR3 regions of human TCRbeta chains were analyzed by immunosequencing. In the original analysis: Repertoire TCRs were checked for matches against a reference library of SARS-CoV-2-specific TCRs that had been generated using the MIRA antigen-specificity platform. Breadth meant the fraction of unique TCRs that were SARS-CoV-2-associated, whereas depth meant the fraction of total T cells that were SARS-CoV-2-associated. Using the MIRA data, each spike-specific TCR was mapped to the spike region that the TCR reacts to and placed in a CD4 or CD8 class. Log10-transformed breadth and depth values were compared by one-way ANOVA with Sidak's multiple comparisons tests. The clones in this table, taken by TCRdb from immuneACCESS, are in-frame only. Not every clone is retained; where verified, under half of the shortfall comes from an unresolved V gene, and the cause of the rest is unknown. Clonal size and the V and J genes are those of that table, whereas D and trimming came from the DNA. The sample has around 95,000 clones on record, approximately 87% of them singletons. Of the sample, about 2.5% is held by the ten largest clones.

Findings and caveats that apply to the study as a whole: Participants were mostly white British and included more females than males, and it was suggested by the authors that clonal diversity may have been underestimated. Conclusions about previously exposed vaccinees are limited, since just six or seven AZD1222 recipients were seropositive for SARS-CoV-2 at baseline. Because no day 14 peak-response samples were available, the repertoires could be characterized only after the peak T cell response. After two AZD1222 doses, both the breadth and the depth of spike-specific TCRs were significantly higher than at day 0 and than in MenACWY recipients. CD4 TCRs associated with the vaccine covered the entire spike protein, and the dominant responses were in regions 160-218 and 743-854. Reportedly, close to half of the unique spike-specific TCRs recognized epitopes lying outside the regions that are mutated in the B.1.351 and B.1.1.7 variants. In the small 56-69-year group, the increase in depth fell short of significance, most likely because of low power.

What this sample's time point label stands for: baseline before first vaccination. Samples from vaccinated people were obtained from the UK trials COV001 and COV002, which included a single-blind randomized controlled phase 2/3 trial of AZD1222 (ChAdOx1 nCoV-19) in healthy adults. For TCRbeta chain sequencing, PBMC samples from trial participants were taken at day 0 and at day 28 after the second dose. The chain was built from TRBV5-8 and TRBJ1-1; there is no confident call for the D gene. The TCR originated in an adult in good health. Sequencing was performed on peripheral blood, taken on day 0 of AZD1222 vaccination. CDR3 reads: CASSLIRNTEAFF. Here is the DNA: TGTGCCAGCAGCTTGATAAGGAACACTGAAGCTTTCTTT.